This T cell receptor (beta chain) originates from a study of cytomegalovirus exposure and HLA in healthy donors. The CDR3 is made up of 15 amino acids. The germline V and J ends were trimmed by 4 bases and 4 bases, with 16 bases remaining between them. The germline V gene has CDR1 SEHNR and CDR2 FQNEAQ (reference sequence). Assay used: immunoSEQ multiplex PCR; TCRdb lists only in-frame clones, some missing. The sample consists of about 180,000 clones, 85% of them appearing once. Sample: PBMCs. This receptor was identified in a young man in good health and CMV-seropositive. The rearrangement uses TRBV7-9 and TRBJ1-1; D might be TRBD1 (6 bases). CDR3 DNA: TGTGCCAGCAGCTCCAACAGGGTTGGTGGCACTGAAGCTTTCTTT. It specifies CASSSNRVGGTEAFF.